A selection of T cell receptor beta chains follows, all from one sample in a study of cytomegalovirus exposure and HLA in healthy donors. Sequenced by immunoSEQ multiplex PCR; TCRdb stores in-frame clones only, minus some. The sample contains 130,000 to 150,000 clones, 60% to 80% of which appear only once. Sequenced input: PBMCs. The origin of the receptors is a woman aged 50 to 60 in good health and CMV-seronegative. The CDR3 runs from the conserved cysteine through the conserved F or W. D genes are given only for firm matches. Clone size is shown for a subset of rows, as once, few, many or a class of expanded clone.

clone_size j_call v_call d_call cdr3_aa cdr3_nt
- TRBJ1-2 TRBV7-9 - CASSLAVTDGYTF TGTGCCAGCAGCTTAGCGGTGACAGATGGCTACACCTTC
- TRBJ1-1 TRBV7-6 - CASSSTQQDMNTEAFF TGTGCCAGCAGCTCTACCCAACAGGATATGAACACTGAAGCTTTCTTT
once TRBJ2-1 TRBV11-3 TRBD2 CASSLAGDSYNEQFF TGTGCCAGCAGCTTGGCGGGGGACTCCTACAATGAGCAGTTCTTC
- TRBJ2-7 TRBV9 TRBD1 CASSVAGQGLAYEQYF TGTGCCAGCAGCGTAGCCGGACAGGGGCTCGCCTACGAGCAGTACTTC
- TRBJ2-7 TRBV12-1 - CASSPGGTAKIYEQYF TGTGCCAGCAGCCCCGGAGGGACAGCGAAAATCTACGAGCAGTACTTC
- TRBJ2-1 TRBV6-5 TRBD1 CASRPGTVYNEQFF TGTGCCAGCAGACCCGGGACAGTTTACAATGAGCAGTTCTTC
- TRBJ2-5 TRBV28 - CASSLHPRGPEETQYF TGTGCCAGCAGTTTGCACCCGAGAGGCCCCGAGGAGACCCAGTACTTC
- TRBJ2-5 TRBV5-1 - CASSLDGQVGETQYF TGCGCCAGCAGCTTGGATGGACAAGTGGGAGAGACCCAGTACTTC
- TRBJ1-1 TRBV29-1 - CSAVRGRNTEAFF TGCAGCGCTGTCCGTGGCAGGAACACTGAAGCTTTCTTT
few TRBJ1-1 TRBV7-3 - CASSLGGGNTEAFF TGTGCCAGCAGCTTAGGGGGAGGGAACACTGAAGCTTTCTTT
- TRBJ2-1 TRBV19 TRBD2 CASSPPLSGGSYNEQFF TGTGCCAGTAGTCCCCCCCTTAGCGGGGGGTCCTACAATGAGCAGTTCTTC
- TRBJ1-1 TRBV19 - CASSIERQGKAFF TGTGCCAGTAGTATAGAGAGGCAGGGGAAAGCTTTCTTT
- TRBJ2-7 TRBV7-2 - CASSSKTGSYEQYF TGTGCCAGCAGTTCGAAGACAGGCTCCTACGAGCAGTACTTC
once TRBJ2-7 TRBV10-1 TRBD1 CASSRTGSSYEQYF TGCGCCAGCAGTCGGACAGGGAGCTCCTACGAGCAGTACTTC
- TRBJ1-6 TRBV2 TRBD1 CASIRGRHSPLHF TGTGCCAGTATCAGGGGGCGGCATTCACCCCTCCACTTT
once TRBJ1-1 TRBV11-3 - CASSLDFAGEAFF TGTGCCAGCAGCTTAGACTTTGCCGGGGAAGCTTTCTTT
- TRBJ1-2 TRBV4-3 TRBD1 CASSQDRGRYGYTF TGCGCCAGCAGCCAGGACAGGGGCAGATATGGCTACACCTTC
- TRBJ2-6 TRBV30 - CAWSDSGFPLSGANVLTF TGTGCCTGGAGTGACTCCGGGTTCCCCCTCTCTGGGGCCAACGTCCTGACTTTC
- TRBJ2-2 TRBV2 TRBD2 CASSIAGDSSGELFF TGTGCCAGCAGCATAGCGGGGGACTCATCCGGGGAGCTGTTTTTT
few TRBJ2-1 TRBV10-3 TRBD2 CAISDPVLAGGKNNYNEQFF TGTGCCATCAGTGATCCGGTACTAGCGGGGGGGAAAAACAACTACAATGAGCAGTTCTTC
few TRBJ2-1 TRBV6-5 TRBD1 CASSYSNRGPYNEQFF TGTGCCAGCAGTTACTCAAACAGGGGCCCCTACAATGAGCAGTTCTTC
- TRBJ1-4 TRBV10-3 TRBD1 CAISEDRGRNEKLFF TGTGCCATCAGTGAGGACAGGGGTAGGAATGAAAAACTGTTTTTT
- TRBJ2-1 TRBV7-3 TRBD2 CASSLLGLHYNEQFF TGTGCCAGCAGCTTATTGGGACTACACTACAATGAGCAGTTCTTC
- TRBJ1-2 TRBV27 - CASTPACYTF TGTGCCAGCACTCCCGCGTGCTACACCTTC
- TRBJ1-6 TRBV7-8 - CASSLERAPIRNSPLHF TGTGCCAGCAGCTTAGAGAGGGCCCCAATTCGGAATTCACCCCTCCACTTT
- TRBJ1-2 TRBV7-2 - CASSLYELNHGYTF TGTGCCAGCAGCTTATACGAGCTTAACCATGGCTACACCTTC
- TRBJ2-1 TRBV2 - CASSDGRGLYNEQFF TGTGCCAGCAGTGACGGAAGGGGACTTTACAATGAGCAGTTCTTC
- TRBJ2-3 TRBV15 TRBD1 CATSRAPGQGADTQYF TGTGCCACCAGCAGAGCGCCGGGACAGGGGGCTGATACGCAGTATTTT
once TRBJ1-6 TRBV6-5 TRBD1 CASSYQDRGNSPLHF TGTGCCAGCAGTTACCAGGACAGGGGTAATTCACCCCTCCACTTT
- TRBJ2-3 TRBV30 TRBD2 CAWSSTSGGGTDTQYF TGTGCCTGGAGCTCGACTAGCGGGGGAGGGACAGATACGCAGTATTTT
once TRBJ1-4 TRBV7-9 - CASSLSLSVEKLFF TGTGCCAGCAGCTTGTCCCTAAGCGTTGAAAAACTGTTTTTT
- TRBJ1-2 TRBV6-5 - CASRRTGLDYGYTF TGTGCCAGCAGGCGCACAGGGTTGGACTATGGCTACACCTTC
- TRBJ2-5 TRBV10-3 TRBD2 CAISEERGGRETQYF TGTGCCATCAGTGAGGAGCGGGGGGGCCGTGAGACCCAGTACTTC
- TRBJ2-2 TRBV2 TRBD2 CASSAPGGLNTGELFF TGTGCCAGCAGTGCCCCGGGGGGGCTGAACACCGGGGAGCTGTTTTTT
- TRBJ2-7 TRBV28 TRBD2 CASSKLAGYGNEQYF TGTGCCAGCAGTAAACTAGCGGGGTACGGGAACGAGCAGTACTTC
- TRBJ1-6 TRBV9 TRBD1 CASSTRDRDSPLHF TGTGCCAGCAGCACCAGGGACAGGGATTCACCCCTCCACTTT
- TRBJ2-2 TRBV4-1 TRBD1 CASSQEGQLTGELFF TGCGCCAGCAGCCAAGAGGGACAGCTCACCGGGGAGCTGTTTTTT
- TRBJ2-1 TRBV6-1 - CASSEAGAETDYNEQFF TGTGCCAGCAGTGAAGCGGGTGCAGAAACAGACTACAATGAGCAGTTCTTC
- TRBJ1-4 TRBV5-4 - CASSLGQGTTNEKLFF TGTGCCAGCAGCTTGGGTCAGGGGACGACTAATGAAAAACTGTTTTTT
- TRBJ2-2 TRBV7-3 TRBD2 CASSLNVAGGLNTGELFF TGTGCCAGCAGCTTAAACGTAGCGGGGGGGCTAAACACCGGGGAGCTGTTTTTT
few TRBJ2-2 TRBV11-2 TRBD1 CASSRGTGQTGELFF TGTGCCAGCAGCAGAGGGACAGGGCAAACCGGGGAGCTGTTTTTT
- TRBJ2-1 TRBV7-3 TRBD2 CASSFRGLAGLETYNEQFF TGTGCCAGCAGCTTCAGAGGGCTAGCGGGGCTTGAGACCTACAATGAGCAGTTCTTC
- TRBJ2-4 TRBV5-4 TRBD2 CASRTDSGGGDIQYF TGTGCCAGCAGGACCGATAGCGGGGGCGGGGACATTCAGTACTTC
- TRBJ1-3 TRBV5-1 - CASSSTGYPGNTIYF TGCGCCAGCAGCTCTACAGGGTACCCTGGAAACACCATATATTTT
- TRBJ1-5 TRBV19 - CASSIGGGSPGGQPQHF TGTGCCAGTAGTATAGGGGGCGGGTCCCCGGGGGGTCAGCCCCAGCATTTT
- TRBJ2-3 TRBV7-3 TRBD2 CASSLTPGGETDTQYF TGTGCCAGCAGCTTAACCCCGGGGGGGGAGACAGATACGCAGTATTTT
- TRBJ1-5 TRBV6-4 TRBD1 CASSSGGSNQPQHF TGTGCCAGCAGCTCAGGGGGTAGCAATCAGCCCCAGCATTTT
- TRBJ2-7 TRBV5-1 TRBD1 CASSLLTGPSYEQYF TGCGCCAGCAGCTTGCTGACAGGGCCCTCCTACGAGCAGTACTTC
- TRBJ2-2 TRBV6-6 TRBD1 CASSYRGRGTGELFF TGTGCCAGCAGTTACAGGGGGCGCGGAACCGGGGAGCTGTTTTTT
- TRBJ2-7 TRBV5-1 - CASSLGGLSYEQYF TGCGCCAGCAGCTTAGGAGGGCTCTCCTACGAGCAGTACTTC
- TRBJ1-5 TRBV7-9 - CASSYTILNRDRGQPQHF TGTGCCAGCAGCTACACAATATTAAACAGGGATCGAGGTCAGCCCCAGCATTTT